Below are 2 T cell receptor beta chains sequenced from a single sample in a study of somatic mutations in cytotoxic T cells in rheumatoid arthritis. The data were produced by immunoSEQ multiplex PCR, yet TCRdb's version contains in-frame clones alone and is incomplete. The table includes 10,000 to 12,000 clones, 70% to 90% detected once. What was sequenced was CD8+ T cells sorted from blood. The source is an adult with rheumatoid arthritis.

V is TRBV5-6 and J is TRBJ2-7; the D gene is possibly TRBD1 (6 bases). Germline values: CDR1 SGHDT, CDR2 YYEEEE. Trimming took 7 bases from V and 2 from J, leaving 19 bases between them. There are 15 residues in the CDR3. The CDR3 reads CASRSGAGFTYEQYF. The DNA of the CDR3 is TGTGCCAGCCGGTCAGGGGCAGGCTTTACCTACGAGCAGTACTTC.

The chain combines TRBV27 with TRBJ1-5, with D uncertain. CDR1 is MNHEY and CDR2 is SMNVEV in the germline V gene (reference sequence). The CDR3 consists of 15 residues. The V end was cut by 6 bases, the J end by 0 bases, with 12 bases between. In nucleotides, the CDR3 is TGTGCCAGCAGCCCCGGCACACATAGCAATCAGCCCCAGCATTTT. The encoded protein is CASSPGTHSNQPQHF.